This record looks at one T cell receptor beta chain sequence and its context. Antigen unknown. Repertoires were generated with immunoSEQ multiplex PCR, while TCRdb's copy carries only in-frame clones and drops some. The profile shows a few million clones, approximately 93% of them singletons. This specimen belongs to a study of shared clonotypes between healthy human individuals. For the study at large: Each donor contributed plates that comprised three CD4 naive, three CD4 memory, two CD8 naive and one CD8 memory.

The germline V gene has CDR1 SNHLY and CDR2 FYNNEI. This CDR3 comprises 11 residues. V lost 5 bases to trimming and J lost 0 bases, with 2 bases between them. Each of the donors was a healthy adult who was HIV-negative and had not had a recent acute infection or vaccination. The donors were all Caucasian adults (living in Nashville, Tennessee). Whole-study results and caveats: Sampling covered blood only; tissue repertoires likely differ.

The sequencing sample was made of naive CD4+ T cells from PBMCs. The subset: CD45RA+ positively selected. The source of this sequence is a man between 18 and 35 years old in good health. Some clones in this sample may be carry-over from other donors' samples. V is TRBV2 and J is TRBJ2-7; the D is unclear. The CDR3 coding sequence is TGTGCCAGCAGTAACTCCTACGAGCAGTACTTC. Its translation: CASSNSYEQYF. The full variable domain, in which reference TRBV2 and TRBJ2-7 provide the parts outside the CDR3, is EPEVTQTPSHQVTQMGQEVILRCVPISNHLYFYWYRQILGQKVEFLVSFYNNEISEKSEIFDDQFSVERPDGSNFTLKIRSTKLEDSAMYFCASSNSYEQYFGPGTRLTVT.